This entry describes one T cell receptor beta chain. The target antigen is unknown. The source of the sample is a study of CD8 T cells in ankylosing spondylitis. General study results and limits: One TCR beta motif, made up of eight highly homologous variants, appeared characteristic of ankylosing spondylitis blood.

The CDR3 length is 18 residues. J lost 0 bases, V lost 2 bases, and 3 bases had no gene match. TCRdb recomputed calls from the 5' RACE reads with MiXCR, one row per CDR3 protein. The data show about 540,000 distinct CDR3 sequences, with roughly 12% seen just once and under 7.5% held by the top ten. Sequencing was performed on blood, either unsorted or a sorted T cell fraction (not recorded which). The receptor's source is a male donor with ankylosing spondylitis. The rearrangement joins TRBV12-3 or TRBV12-4 to TRBJ2-3; 15 positions match TRBD2. Written as DNA, the CDR3 is TGTGCCAGCAGTTTAATCGGACTAGCGGGAGGGAGCACAGATACGCAGTATTTT. Amino acid sequence: CASSLIGLAGGSTDTQYF.